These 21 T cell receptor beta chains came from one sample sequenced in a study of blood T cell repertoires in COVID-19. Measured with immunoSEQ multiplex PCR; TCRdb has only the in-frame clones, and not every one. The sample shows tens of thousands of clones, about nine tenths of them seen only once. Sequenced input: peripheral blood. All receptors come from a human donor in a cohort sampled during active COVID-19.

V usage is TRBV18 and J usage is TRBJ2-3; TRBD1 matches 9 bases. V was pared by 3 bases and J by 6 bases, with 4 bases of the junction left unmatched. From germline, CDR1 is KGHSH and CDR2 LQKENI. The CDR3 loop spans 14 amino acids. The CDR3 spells CASSPRGTGDTQYF. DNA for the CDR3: TGTGCCAGCTCACCCAGGGGGACAGGGGATACGCAGTATTTT. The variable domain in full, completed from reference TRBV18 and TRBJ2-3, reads NAGVMQNPRHLVRRRGQEARLRCSPMKGHSHVYWYRQLPEEGLKFMVYLQKENIIDESGMPKERFSAEFPKEGPSILRIQQVVRGDSAAYFCASSPRGTGDTQYFGPGTRLTVL.

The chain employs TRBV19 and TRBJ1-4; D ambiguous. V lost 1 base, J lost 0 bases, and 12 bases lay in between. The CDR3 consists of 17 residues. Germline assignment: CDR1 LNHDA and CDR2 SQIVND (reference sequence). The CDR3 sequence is CASSIAPAAATNEKLFF. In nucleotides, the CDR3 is TGTGCCAGTAGTATAGCCCCAGCGGCCGCAACTAATGAAAAACTGTTTTTT.

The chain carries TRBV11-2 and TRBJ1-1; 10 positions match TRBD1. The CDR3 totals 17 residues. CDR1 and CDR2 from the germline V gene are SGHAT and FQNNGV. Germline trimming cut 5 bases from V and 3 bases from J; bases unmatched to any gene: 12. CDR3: CASSLRDRGFRHTEAFF. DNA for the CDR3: TGTGCCAGCAGCCTCCGGGACAGGGGTTTTAGGCACACTGAAGCTTTCTTT.

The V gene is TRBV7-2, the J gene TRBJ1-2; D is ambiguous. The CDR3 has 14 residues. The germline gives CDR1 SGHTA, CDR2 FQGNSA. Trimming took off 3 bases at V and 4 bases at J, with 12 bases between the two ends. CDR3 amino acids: CASSFPETGYGYTF. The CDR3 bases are TGTGCCAGCAGCTTTCCGGAGACCGGCTATGGCTACACCTTC.

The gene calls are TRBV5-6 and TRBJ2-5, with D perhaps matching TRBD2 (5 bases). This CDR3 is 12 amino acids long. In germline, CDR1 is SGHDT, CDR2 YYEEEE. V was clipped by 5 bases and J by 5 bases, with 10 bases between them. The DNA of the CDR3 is TGTGCCAGCAGTTGGACTGGGGAGACCCAGTACTTC. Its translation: CASSWTGETQYF.

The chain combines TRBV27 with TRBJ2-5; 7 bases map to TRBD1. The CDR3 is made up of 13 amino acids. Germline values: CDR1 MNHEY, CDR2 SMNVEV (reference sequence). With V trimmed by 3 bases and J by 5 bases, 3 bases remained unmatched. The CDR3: CASSLTGMETQYF. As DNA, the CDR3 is TGTGCCAGCAGTTTGACAGGGATGGAGACCCAGTACTTC.

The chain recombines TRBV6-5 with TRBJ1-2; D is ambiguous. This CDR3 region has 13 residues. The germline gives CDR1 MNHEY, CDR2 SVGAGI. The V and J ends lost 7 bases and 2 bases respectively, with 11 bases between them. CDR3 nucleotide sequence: TGTGCCAGCACCCGAGGAAGAAACTATGGCTACACCTTC. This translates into CASTRGRNYGYTF.

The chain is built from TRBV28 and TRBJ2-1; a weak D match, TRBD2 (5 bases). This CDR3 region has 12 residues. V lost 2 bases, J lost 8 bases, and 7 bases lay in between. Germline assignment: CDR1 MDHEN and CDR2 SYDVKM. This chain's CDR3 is CASSLRGYEQFF. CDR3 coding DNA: TGTGCCAGCAGTTTAAGAGGGTATGAGCAGTTCTTC.

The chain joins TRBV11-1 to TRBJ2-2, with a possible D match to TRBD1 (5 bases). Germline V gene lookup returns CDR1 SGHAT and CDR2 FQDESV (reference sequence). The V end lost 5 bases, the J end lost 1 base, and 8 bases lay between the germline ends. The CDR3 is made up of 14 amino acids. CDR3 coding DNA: TGTGCCAGCAGCGCAGACAGGAACACCGGGGAGCTGTTTTTT. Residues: CASSADRNTGELFF. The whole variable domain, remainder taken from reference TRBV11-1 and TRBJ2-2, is EAEVAQSPRYKITEKSQAVAFWCDPISGHATLYWYRQILGQGPELLVQFQDESVVDDSQLPKDRFSAERLKGVDSTLKIQPAELGDSAMYLCASSADRNTGELFFGEGSRLTVL.

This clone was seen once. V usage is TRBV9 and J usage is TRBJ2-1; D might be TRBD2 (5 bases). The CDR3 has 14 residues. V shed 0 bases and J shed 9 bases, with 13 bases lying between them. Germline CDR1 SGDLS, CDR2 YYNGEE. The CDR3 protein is CASSVVSGGSEQFF. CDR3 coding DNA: TGTGCCAGCAGCGTAGTAAGCGGAGGAAGTGAGCAGTTCTTC.

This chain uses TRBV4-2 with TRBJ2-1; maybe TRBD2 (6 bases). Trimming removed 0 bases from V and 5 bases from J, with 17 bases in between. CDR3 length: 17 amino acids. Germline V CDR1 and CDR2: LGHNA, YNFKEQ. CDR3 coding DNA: TGTGCCAGCAGCCAAGATTTGACTAGTGACACCCACAATGAGCAGTTCTTC. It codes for CASSQDLTSDTHNEQFF.

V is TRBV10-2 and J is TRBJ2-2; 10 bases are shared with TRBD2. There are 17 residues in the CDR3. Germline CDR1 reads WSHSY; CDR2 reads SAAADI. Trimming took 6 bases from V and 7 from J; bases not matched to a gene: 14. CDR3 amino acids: CASRPPNSGRDGGELFF. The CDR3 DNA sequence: TGCGCCAGCAGGCCCCCGAACAGCGGGAGGGACGGCGGGGAGCTGTTTTTT.

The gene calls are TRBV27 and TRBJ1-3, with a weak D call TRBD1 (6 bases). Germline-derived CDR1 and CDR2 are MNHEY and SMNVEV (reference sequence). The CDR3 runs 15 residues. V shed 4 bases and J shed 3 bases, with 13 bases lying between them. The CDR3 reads CASSSGQSIGNTIYF. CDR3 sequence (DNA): TGTGCCAGCAGTTCCGGACAGAGTATTGGAAACACCATATATTTT.

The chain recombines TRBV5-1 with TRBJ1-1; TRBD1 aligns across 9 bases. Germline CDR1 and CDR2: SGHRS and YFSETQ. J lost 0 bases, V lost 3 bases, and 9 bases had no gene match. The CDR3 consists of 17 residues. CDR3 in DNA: TGCGCCAGCAGCTCACCTCAACAGGGGGCGGTGAACACTGAAGCTTTCTTT. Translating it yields CASSSPQQGAVNTEAFF.

CDR3: CASSTSSGANVLTF. DNA for the CDR3: TGCGCCAGCAGCACATCGTCTGGGGCCAACGTCCTGACTTTC. The chain links TRBV5-1 to TRBJ2-6; D is unresolved. V was shortened by 4 bases and J by 1 base, with 6 bases between the two germline ends. Germline V lookup: CDR1 SGHRS, CDR2 YFSETQ. This CDR3 is 14 amino acids long.

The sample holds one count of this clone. This chain's CDR3 is CASSPLGGGRAGDEQFF. CDR3 in DNA: TGTGCCAGCTCACCACTTGGAGGCGGGAGGGCCGGCGATGAGCAGTTCTTC. This chain uses TRBV18 with TRBJ2-1, with 9 nucleotides matching TRBD2. Germline values: CDR1 KGHSH, CDR2 LQKENI. V shed 1 base, J shed 8 bases, and the junction held 12 bases outside the gene matches. The CDR3 consists of 17 residues.

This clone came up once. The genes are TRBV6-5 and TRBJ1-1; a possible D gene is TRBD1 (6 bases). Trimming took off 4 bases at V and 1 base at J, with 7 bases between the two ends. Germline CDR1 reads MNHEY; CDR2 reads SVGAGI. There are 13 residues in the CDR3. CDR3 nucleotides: TGTGCCAGCAGTTTGGGGGCGAACACTGAAGCTTTCTTT. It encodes CASSLGANTEAFF.

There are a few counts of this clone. The CDR3 spells CASSSGGDVRQYF. The CDR3 nucleotides read TGTGCCAGCAGCTCTGGGGGGGACGTGCGGCAGTACTTC. The rearrangement links TRBV5-5 to TRBJ2-7; 7 bases line up with TRBD2. V shed 3 bases, J shed 9 bases, and the junction held 9 bases outside the gene matches. The germline V gene has CDR1 SGHKS and CDR2 YYEKEE (reference sequence). This CDR3 contains 13 residues.

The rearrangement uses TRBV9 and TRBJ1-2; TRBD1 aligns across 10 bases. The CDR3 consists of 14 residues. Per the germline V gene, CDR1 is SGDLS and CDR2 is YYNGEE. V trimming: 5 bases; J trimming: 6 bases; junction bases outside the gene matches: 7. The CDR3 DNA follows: TGTGCCAGCAGTCGACAGGGGGCGCAGGATGGCTACACCTTC. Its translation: CASSRQGAQDGYTF.

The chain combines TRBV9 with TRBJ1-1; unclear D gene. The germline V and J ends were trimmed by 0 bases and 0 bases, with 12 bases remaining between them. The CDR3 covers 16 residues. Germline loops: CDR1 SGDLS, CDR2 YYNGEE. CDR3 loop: CASSVGAGWVNTEAFF. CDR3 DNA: TGTGCCAGCAGCGTAGGGGCAGGATGGGTGAACACTGAAGCTTTCTTT.

CDR3 amino acids: CASSLGQANTEAFF. CDR3 nucleotide sequence: TGTGCCAGCAGCCTGGGACAGGCGAACACTGAAGCTTTCTTT. This chain connects TRBV14 to TRBJ1-1; 8 bases align to TRBD1. Germline CDR1 reads SGHDN; CDR2 reads FVKESK. Losses at the gene ends were 4 bases for V and 1 base for J; bases not matched to a gene: 2. The CDR3 consists of 14 residues.